This T cell receptor beta chain was identified during a study of regulatory T cells in long-lasting Graves disease. Germline-derived CDR1 and CDR2 are SNHLY and FYNNEI. The CDR3 contains 15 residues. V was pared by 4 bases and J by 0 bases, with 10 bases between. The time point: newly diagnosed GD, antithyroid drugs for less than 3 months. The TCR library used RNA extracted from PBMCs. Arm-PCR of CDR3 regions with iRepertoire HTBI primers generated TCR beta libraries. TCRdb re-called the multiplex PCR reads through MiXCR, storing one row per CDR3 protein. The sample contains 520,000 or so distinct CDR3 sequences, about 12% of which appear only once. There are many counts of this clonotype. These sequences were also reported in another study, on T cells in Graves' hyperthyroidism and ophthalmopathy. As that report states: Uncontrolled infection, other autoimmune disease, pregnancy or lactation led to exclusion.

This sample comprised peripheral blood mononuclear cells (PBMCs), obtained at new diagnosis, from a patient treated with antithyroid drugs. The clonotype was recovered from a woman under 40 with Graves disease. This chain links TRBV2 with TRBJ2-1; D remains unclear. CDR3 residues: CASSGGVSSYNEQFF. CDR3 sequence (DNA): TGTGCCAGCAGTGGTGGTGTTAGCTCCTACAATGAGCAGTTCTTC.